A selection of T cell receptor beta chains follows, all from one sample in a study of cytomegalovirus exposure and HLA in healthy donors. Data came from immunoSEQ multiplex PCR; TCRdb stores just in-frame clones and leaves some out. The top ten clones hold about 13% of a sample with over 150,000 clones, 81% of them seen once. What was sequenced was PBMCs. These receptors were obtained from a woman between 45 and 65 years old in good health and CMV-seronegative. Both conserved end residues are part of each CDR3. Each record gives: V gene, J gene, clone size, D gene, CDR3 DNA, CDR3 protein. D genes are given only for firm matches. Where a row states a size, it is once, few, many or the class of an expanded clone; other rows omit it.

V: TRBV5-4
J: TRBJ2-1
size: .
D: .
DNA: TGTGCCAGCAGCTCCGGAGGCAATGAGCAGTTCTTC
CDR3: CASSSGGNEQFF

V: TRBV9
J: TRBJ2-2
size: .
D: TRBD1
DNA: TGTGCCAGTACGGGACAGGGGACCGGGGAGCTGTTTTTT
CDR3: CASTGQGTGELFF

V: TRBV6-1
J: TRBJ2-3
size: once
D: TRBD1
DNA: TGTGCCAGCAGTGATTCCGGGACAGGGGGCTTTAGCACAGATACGCAGTATTTT
CDR3: CASSDSGTGGFSTDTQYF

V: TRBV5-6
J: TRBJ1-2
size: .
D: .
DNA: TGTGCCAGCGGGGAGGGCAGAATCCTAACTAAGGGCTACACCTTC
CDR3: CASGEGRILTKGYTF

V: TRBV7-2
J: TRBJ1-2
size: .
D: TRBD1
DNA: TGTGCCAGCAGCCGAGGACAGGGGGCCGGGTATGGCTACACCTTC
CDR3: CASSRGQGAGYGYTF

V: TRBV7-2
J: TRBJ2-7
size: .
D: .
DNA: TGTGCCAGCAGCCTAGACCTAGCCAGAGAGCAGTACTTC
CDR3: CASSLDLAREQYF

V: TRBV7-2
J: TRBJ2-7
size: .
D: .
DNA: TGTGCCAGCAGCTTTTCTGGACAGCCCTACGAGCAGTACTTC
CDR3: CASSFSGQPYEQYF

V: TRBV30
J: TRBJ1-1
size: once
D: .
DNA: TGTGCCTGGAGTTTAGGCCGGGACACTGAAGCTTTCTTT
CDR3: CAWSLGRDTEAFF

V: TRBV5-6
J: TRBJ1-1
size: .
D: .
DNA: TGTGCCAGCAGCTCCTGGCACAGAACTAACACTGAAGCTTTCTTT
CDR3: CASSSWHRTNTEAFF

V: TRBV23-1
J: TRBJ2-7
size: .
D: TRBD1
DNA: TGCGCCAGCAGTCCCTCGGGACAGGGGTCCTACGAGCAGTACTTC
CDR3: CASSPSGQGSYEQYF

V: TRBV6-5
J: TRBJ2-1
size: .
D: TRBD2
DNA: TGTGCCAGCAAAGGGGAGGGGCACGGTGAGCAGTTCTTC
CDR3: CASKGEGHGEQFF

V: TRBV30
J: TRBJ2-2
size: .
D: .
DNA: TGTGCCTGGAGTCGGGCCAGGGGCCAAATTTTTACCGGGGAGCTGTTTTTT
CDR3: CAWSRARGQIFTGELFF

V: TRBV7-9
J: TRBJ1-1
size: .
D: .
DNA: TGTCCCAGCAGCCGAGCCGTGGGGACAGAAGCTTTCTTT
CDR3: CPSSRAVGTEAFF

V: TRBV15
J: TRBJ2-2
size: .
D: .
DNA: TGTGCCACCAGCACCTCGACGGAGCGGGAGCTGTTTTTT
CDR3: CATSTSTERELFF

V: TRBV2
J: TRBJ2-7
size: .
D: .
DNA: TGTGCCAGCACCCTGGGGCGGGACCACGAGCAGTACTTC
CDR3: CASTLGRDHEQYF

V: TRBV30
J: TRBJ2-7
size: .
D: TRBD2
DNA: TGTGCCTGGAGTGGGCTAGCGGGAGCATACGAGCAGTACTTC
CDR3: CAWSGLAGAYEQYF

V: TRBV19
J: TRBJ2-7
size: once
D: TRBD2
DNA: TGTGCCAGTAGTAGAGCGGGGGGGCCCCACGAGCAGTACTTC
CDR3: CASSRAGGPHEQYF

V: TRBV29-1
J: TRBJ2-1
size: once
D: TRBD1
DNA: TGCAGCGTCCTCAAGGACAGGGGATCTAATGAGCAGTTCTTC
CDR3: CSVLKDRGSNEQFF

V: TRBV10-3
J: TRBJ2-1
size: once
D: TRBD2
DNA: TGTGCCATCAGGGGGGAGCCCGGGACTAGCGGGAGCCAGAATGAGCAGTTCTTC
CDR3: CAIRGEPGTSGSQNEQFF

V: TRBV21-1
J: TRBJ2-7
size: .
D: .
DNA: TGTGCCAGCAGCCGTCCAATCCGGGACAGGGGTTACGAGCAGTACTTC
CDR3: CASSRPIRDRGYEQYF

V: TRBV7-9
J: TRBJ2-7
size: .
D: TRBD2
DNA: TGTTCCAGCAGCTTCCCTCCGGGGGGGGCCCCCTACGAGCAGTACTTC
CDR3: CSSSFPPGGAPYEQYF

V: TRBV6-5
J: TRBJ2-3
size: .
D: .
DNA: TGTGCCAGCAGTTACTCGACGGGTAGCGGTGGGTATACGCAGTATTTT
CDR3: CASSYSTGSGGYTQYF

V: TRBV29-1
J: TRBJ1-1
size: .
D: TRBD1
DNA: TGCAGCGTTGCCAGACAGGGGGCGAGGACTGAAGCTTTCTTT
CDR3: CSVARQGARTEAFF

V: TRBV10-3
J: TRBJ1-1
size: .
D: TRBD1
DNA: TGTGCCATCAGTGGGGGACAGGTCATGAACACTGAAGCTTTCTTT
CDR3: CAISGGQVMNTEAFF

V: TRBV2
J: TRBJ2-7
size: .
D: TRBD1
DNA: TGTGCCAGCAGGGGACAGGGGGCTGGGGACCAGCACTTC
CDR3: CASRGQGAGDQHF

V: TRBV5-4
J: TRBJ1-1
size: once
D: TRBD1
DNA: TGTGCCAGCAGCCGGAGAAGGGACAGGGGGCTTACTGAAGCTTTCTTT
CDR3: CASSRRRDRGLTEAFF

V: TRBV5-4
J: TRBJ1-3
size: few
D: .
DNA: TGTGCCAGCAGCTTGACAGGCAACTCTGGAAACACCATATATTTT
CDR3: CASSLTGNSGNTIYF

V: TRBV10-3
J: TRBJ2-1
size: .
D: TRBD2
DNA: TGTGCCATCAGTTATACCGGGACTAGCGGGAGTTGGGTTGAGCAGTTCTTC
CDR3: CAISYTGTSGSWVEQFF

V: TRBV19
J: TRBJ1-2
size: .
D: TRBD1
DNA: TGTGCCTGCGCAGCCCAGGGGGCCAAAGGCTACACCTTC
CDR3: CACAAQGAKGYTF

V: TRBV5-1
J: TRBJ1-1
size: .
D: TRBD1
DNA: TGCGCCAGCAGCCCGGGGGACAGGGTGCACACTGAAGCTTTCTTT
CDR3: CASSPGDRVHTEAFF

V: TRBV6-1
J: TRBJ2-7
size: once
D: TRBD1
DNA: TGTGCCAGCAGTGCATCCGGGACAGGGGGCGCGGGGCAGTACTTC
CDR3: CASSASGTGGAGQYF

V: TRBV2
J: TRBJ2-1
size: .
D: TRBD1
DNA: TGTGCCAGCAGTGTTTCTGGACAGGTATGGAGCTCCTACAATGAGCAGTTCTTC
CDR3: CASSVSGQVWSSYNEQFF

V: TRBV29-1
J: TRBJ2-7
size: .
D: TRBD2
DNA: TGCAGCGCCTCTGAAGGAGCGGGAGGGTACGAGCAGTACTTC
CDR3: CSASEGAGGYEQYF

V: TRBV4-1
J: TRBJ1-3
size: .
D: .
DNA: TGCGCCAGCAGCCAAGATGGGGCACGGGGAAACACCATATATTTT
CDR3: CASSQDGARGNTIYF

V: TRBV6-5
J: TRBJ1-2
size: .
D: .
DNA: TGTGCCAGCAGATCAGGGGTGCTCGATGGCTACACCTTC
CDR3: CASRSGVLDGYTF

V: TRBV18
J: TRBJ1-5
size: .
D: .
DNA: TGTGCCAGCTCACCATCAGGGGGCAATCAGCCCCAGCATTTT
CDR3: CASSPSGGNQPQHF